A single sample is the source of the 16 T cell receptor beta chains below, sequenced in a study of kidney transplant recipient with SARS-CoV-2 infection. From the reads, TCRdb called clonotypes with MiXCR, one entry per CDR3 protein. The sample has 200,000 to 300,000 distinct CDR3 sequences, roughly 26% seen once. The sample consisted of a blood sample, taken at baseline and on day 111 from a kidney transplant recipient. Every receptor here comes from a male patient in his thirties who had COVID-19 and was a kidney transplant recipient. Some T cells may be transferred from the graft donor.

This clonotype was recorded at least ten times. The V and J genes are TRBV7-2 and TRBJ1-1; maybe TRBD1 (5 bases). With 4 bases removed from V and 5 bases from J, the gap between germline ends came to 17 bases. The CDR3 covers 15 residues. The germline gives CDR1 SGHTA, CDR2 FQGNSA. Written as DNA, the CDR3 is TGTGCCAGCAGCTCGGGACCTCTCAGGGATACTGAAGCTTTCTTT. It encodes CASSSGPLRDTEAFF.

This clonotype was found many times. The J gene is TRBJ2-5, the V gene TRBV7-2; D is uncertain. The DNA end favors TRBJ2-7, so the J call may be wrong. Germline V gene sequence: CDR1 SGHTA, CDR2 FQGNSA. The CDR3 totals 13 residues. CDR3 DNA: TGTGCCAGCAGCGCCTCTCCTACCTACGAGCAGTACTTC. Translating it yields CASSASPTYEQYF.

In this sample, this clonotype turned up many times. The CDR3 reads CASSDGFPISFSETQYF. The CDR3 DNA reads as TGTGCCAGCAGCGACGGATTTCCCATTTCTTTCTCTGAGACCCAGTACTTC. This chain connects TRBV3-1 to TRBJ2-5; D is undetermined. Trimming left V 5 bases short and J 5 bases short, with 24 bases between. Germline V gene lookup returns CDR1 LGHDT and CDR2 YNNKEL (reference sequence). The CDR3 spans 17 residues.

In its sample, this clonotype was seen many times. CDR3 region: CASSLGRAEAFF. DNA for the CDR3: TGTGCCAGCAGCTTGGGGCGTGCTGAAGCTTTCTTT. This chain links TRBV5-4 with TRBJ1-1; D is unclear. The V end was cut by 0 bases, the J end by 6 bases, with 6 bases between. Germline V gene lookup returns CDR1 SGHNT and CDR2 YYREEE (reference sequence). The CDR3 runs to 12 residues.

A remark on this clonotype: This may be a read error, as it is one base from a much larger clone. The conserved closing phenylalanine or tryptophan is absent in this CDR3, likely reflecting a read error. CDR3 DNA sequence: TGTGCCAGCAGCGGCCGGGCCTTGCAGGGGAAAAATTCACCCCTCCACCTT. Translated, it gives CASSGRALQGKNSPLHL. V usage is TRBV4-2 and J usage is TRBJ1-6; tentatively, D is TRBD1 (6 bases). CDR1 and CDR2 from the germline V gene are LGHNA and YNFKEQ. V was pared by 5 bases and J by 7 bases, with 21 bases between. The CDR3 runs 17 residues.

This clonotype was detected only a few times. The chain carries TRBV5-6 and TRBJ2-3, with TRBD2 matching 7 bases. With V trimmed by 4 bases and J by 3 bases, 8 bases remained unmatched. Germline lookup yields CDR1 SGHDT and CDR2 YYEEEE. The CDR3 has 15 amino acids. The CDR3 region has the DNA TGTGCCAGCAGCAGCCCCCGGGGGGTGACAGATACGCAGTATTTT. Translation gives CASSSPRGVTDTQYF.

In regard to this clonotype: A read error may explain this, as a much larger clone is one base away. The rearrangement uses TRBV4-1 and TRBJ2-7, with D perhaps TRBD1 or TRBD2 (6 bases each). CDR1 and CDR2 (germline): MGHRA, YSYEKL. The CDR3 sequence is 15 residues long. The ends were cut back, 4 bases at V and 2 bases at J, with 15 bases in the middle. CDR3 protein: CASSRWDGGTYEQYF. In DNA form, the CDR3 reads TGCGCCAGCAGCCGATGGGACGGGGGCACCTACGAGCAGTACTTC.

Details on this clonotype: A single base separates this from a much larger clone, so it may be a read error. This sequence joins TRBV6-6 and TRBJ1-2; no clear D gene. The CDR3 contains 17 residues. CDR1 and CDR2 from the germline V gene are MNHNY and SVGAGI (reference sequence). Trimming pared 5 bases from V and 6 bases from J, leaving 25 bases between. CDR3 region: CASSEFAGGRKIHGYTF. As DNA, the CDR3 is TGTGCCAGCAGTGAGTTTGCAGGTGGGAGAAAGATCCATGGCTACACCTTC.

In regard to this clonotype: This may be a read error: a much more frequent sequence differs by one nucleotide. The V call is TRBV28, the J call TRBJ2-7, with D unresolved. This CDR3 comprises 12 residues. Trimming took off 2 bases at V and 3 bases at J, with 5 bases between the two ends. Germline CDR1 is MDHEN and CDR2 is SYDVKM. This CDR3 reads CASSLPIYEQYF. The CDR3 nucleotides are TGTGCCAGCAGTTTACCCATCTACGAGCAGTACTTC.

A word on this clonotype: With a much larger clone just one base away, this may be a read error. The CDR3 region has the DNA TGTGCCAGCAGCCTCGCACGGGGCAGTAATGAAAAACTGTTTTTT. Amino acid sequence: CASSLARGSNEKLFF. The rearrangement uses TRBV7-8 and TRBJ1-4, with a tentative D call TRBD1 (5 bases). CDR1 is SGHVS, CDR2 FQNEAQ, per germline. The CDR3 sequence is 15 residues long. Trimming shortened V by 5 bases and J by 4 bases, and 14 bases separated the two germline ends.

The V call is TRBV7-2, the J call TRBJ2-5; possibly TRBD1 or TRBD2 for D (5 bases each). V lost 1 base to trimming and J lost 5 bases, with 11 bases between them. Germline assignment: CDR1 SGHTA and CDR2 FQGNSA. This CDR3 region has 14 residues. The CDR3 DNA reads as TGTGCCAGCAGCTTAGGGGGGTTCGGCGAGACCCAGTACTTC. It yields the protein CASSLGGFGETQYF.

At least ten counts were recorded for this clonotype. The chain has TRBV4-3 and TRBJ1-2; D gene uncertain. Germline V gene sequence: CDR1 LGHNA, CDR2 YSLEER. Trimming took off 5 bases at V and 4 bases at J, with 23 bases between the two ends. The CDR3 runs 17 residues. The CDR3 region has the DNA TGCGCCAGCAGCTGCCCAGGAGGACGTCGAAAGACCTATGGCTACACCTTC. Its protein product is CASSCPGGRRKTYGYTF.

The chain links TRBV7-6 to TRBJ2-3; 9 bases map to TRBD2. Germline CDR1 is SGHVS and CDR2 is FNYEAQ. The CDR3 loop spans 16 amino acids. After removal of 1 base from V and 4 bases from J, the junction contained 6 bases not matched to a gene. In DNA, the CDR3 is TGTGCCAGCAGCTTAGGATTAGCGGGGGCTGCAGATACGCAGTATTTT. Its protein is CASSLGLAGAADTQYF. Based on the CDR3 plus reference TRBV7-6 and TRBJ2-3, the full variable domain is GAGVSQSPRYKVTKRGQDVALRCDPISGHVSLYWYRQALGQGPEFLTYFNYEAQQDKSGLPNDRFSAERPEGSISTLTIQRTEQRDSAMYRCASSLGLAGAADTQYFGPGTRLTVL.

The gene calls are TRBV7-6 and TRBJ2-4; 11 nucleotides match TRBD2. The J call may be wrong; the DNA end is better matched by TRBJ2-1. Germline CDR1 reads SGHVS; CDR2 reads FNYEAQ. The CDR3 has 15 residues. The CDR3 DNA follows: TGTGCCAGCAGCAGAACTAGCGGGAGTTACCCTGAGCAGTTCTTC. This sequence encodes CASSRTSGSYPEQFF.

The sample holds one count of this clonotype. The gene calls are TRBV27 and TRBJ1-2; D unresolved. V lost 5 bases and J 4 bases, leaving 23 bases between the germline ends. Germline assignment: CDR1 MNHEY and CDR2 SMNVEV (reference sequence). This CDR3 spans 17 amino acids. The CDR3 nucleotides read TGTGCCAGCAGTATCCTAAATCCTGGCCGAAAGACCTATGGCTACACCTTC. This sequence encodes CASSILNPGRKTYGYTF.

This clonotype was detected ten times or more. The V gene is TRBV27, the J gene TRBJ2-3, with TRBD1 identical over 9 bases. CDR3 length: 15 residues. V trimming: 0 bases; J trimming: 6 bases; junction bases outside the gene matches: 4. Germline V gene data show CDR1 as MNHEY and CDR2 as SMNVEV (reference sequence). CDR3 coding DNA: TGTGCCAGCAGTTTATCGACAGGGGGGAGGGATACGCAGTATTTT. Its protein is CASSLSTGGRDTQYF.